Following are 8 T cell receptor beta chains from one sample sequenced in a study of T cells in Graves' hyperthyroidism and ophthalmopathy. Template material for amplifying TCR beta CDR3 regions consisted of RNA transcripts. The TCR CDR3 first-round RT-PCR relied on the HTBI primer set. TCRdb re-called the multiplex PCR reads through MiXCR, storing one row per CDR3 protein. Altogether roughly 800,000 distinct CDR3 sequences are present, around 38% being singletons, with the ten largest covering 8.9%. The sequencing input was blood. The receptors shown here come from a man between 18 and 29 years old with Graves' hyperthyroidism.

To note about this clonotype: A much more abundant neighbour one base away suggests this may be a read error. The rearrangement links TRBV12-3 or TRBV12-4 to TRBJ1-1, with D unresolved. The V and J ends lost 4 bases and 6 bases respectively, with 9 bases between them. The CDR3 is 12 amino acids. In nucleotides, the CDR3 is TGTGCCAGCAGTTCACGTAGGGCTGAAGCTTTCTTT. Its protein is CASSSRRAEAFF.

The chain employs TRBV15 and TRBJ2-5; perhaps TRBD2 as D (6 bases). The CDR3 totals 16 residues. The V gene lost 8 bases and the J gene lost 7 bases, with 26 bases spanning the gap. Germline assignment: CDR1 LNHNV and CDR2 YYDKDF (reference sequence). CDR3 sequence: CATGITRDGSGVTQYF. As DNA, the CDR3 is TGTGCCACCGGCATCACCCGGGACGGTAGCGGTGTGACCCAGTACTTC. Looking up the rest from reference TRBV15 and TRBJ2-5 gives the full variable domain: DAMVIQNPRYQVTQFGKPVTLSCSQTLNHNVMYWYQQKSSQAPKLLFHYYDKDFNNEADTPDNFQSRRPNTSFCFLDIRSPGLGDTAMYLCATGITRDGSGVTQYFGPGTRLLVL.

V and J are TRBV29-1 and TRBJ2-5; D gene ambiguous. Germline assignment: CDR1 SQVTM and CDR2 ANQGSEA. Trimming removed 4 bases at V and 5 bases at J, with 8 bases between. CDR3 length equals 11 residues. CDR3 sequence reads: CSVGSRETQYF. The CDR3 region has the DNA TGCAGCGTTGGGAGTCGGGAGACCCAGTACTTC.

The rearrangement uses TRBV7-9 and TRBJ2-2; the D is unclear. Germline lookup yields CDR1 SEHNR and CDR2 FQNEAQ (reference sequence). This CDR3 region has 14 residues. V lost 6 bases and J lost 0, with 8 bases in between. The CDR3 is CASRGFANTGELFF. CDR3 sequence (DNA): TGTGCCAGCAGAGGCTTTGCGAACACCGGGGAGCTGTTTTTT.

A remark on this clonotype: This could be a read error, since a much larger clone is one nucleotide away. The chain recombines TRBV19 with TRBJ1-6; perhaps TRBD1 as D (6 bases). Germline values: CDR1 LNHDA, CDR2 SQIVND (reference sequence). V lost 8 bases, J lost 9 bases, and 11 bases lay in between. The CDR3 is 12 residues long. The CDR3 region has the DNA TGTGCCAGTGGGACACGGCTTTCACCCCTCCACTTT. Amino acids: CASGTRLSPLHF.

Ten or more counts support this clonotype. The chain is built from TRBV10-3 and TRBJ2-2; a possible D gene is TRBD2 (7 bases). Germline V gene lookup returns CDR1 ENHRY and CDR2 SYGVKD. The CDR3 covers 17 residues. Trimming stripped 8 bases from V and 5 bases from J, with 24 bases between. The CDR3: CAIGQGRAAARTGELFF. CDR3 DNA sequence: TGTGCCATCGGCCAGGGGAGGGCGGCAGCGAGGACCGGGGAGCTGTTTTTT.

This clonotype was seen only a few times. V usage is TRBV15 and J usage is TRBJ2-3; D is undetermined. Germline values: CDR1 LNHNV, CDR2 YYDKDF (reference sequence). Trimming took 7 bases from V and 2 from J, leaving 10 bases between them. This CDR3 is built from 13 residues. Written as DNA, the CDR3 is TGTGCCACCACCCCTACCTCCACAGATACGCAGTATTTT. This translates into CATTPTSTDTQYF.

The chain carries TRBV20-1 and TRBJ2-5; the match to TRBD2 covers 11 bases. V was pared by 0 bases and J by 11 bases, with 8 bases of the junction left unmatched. In germline, CDR1 is DFQATT, CDR2 SNEGSKA (reference sequence). This CDR3 contains 14 residues. The CDR3 sequence: CSARDQASGGPQYF. As DNA, the CDR3 is TGCAGTGCTAGAGATCAGGCTAGCGGGGGGCCGCAGTACTTC.